The 12 T cell receptor beta chains below come from one sample, sequenced in a study of T cells in women clearing cervical HPV infection (dated by TCRdb to the late 2010s). The method behind the library was the immunoSEQ multiplex PCR assay. The immuneACCESS repertoire file appears here via TCRdb, limited to in-frame rearrangements. These files lack a portion of the clones; in checked studies, under half of the deficit traces to unresolved V genes, and the cause of the others is not known. The table kept for this sample lists around 35,000 clones. The top ten constitute around 4% of the sample. The sequenced material came from blood buffy coat. These receptors originate from a woman aged 18-70 years with a cervical HPV16 infection that either progressed to CIN3+ or cleared (not recorded which).

As concerns this clone: Read coverage stops 3 residues before the CDR3 terminus; the germline J gene supplies the remainder. The chain recombines TRBV7-6 with TRBJ2-2; 9 nucleotides align to TRBD2. This CDR3 contains 17 residues. The ends lost 3 bases at V and 3 bases at J; junction bases unmatched: 8. Germline V gene sequence: CDR1 SGHVS, CDR2 FNYEAQ. The covered CDR3 bases are TGTGCCAGCAGCTTGGAAGCGGGGGGCTCGGACACCGGGGAG. Protein sequence: CASSLEAGGSDTGE. In full, the CDR3 reads CASSLEAGGSDTGELFF.

Regarding this clone: The read stops 3 residues short of the end of the CDR3; the missing end is completed from the germline J gene. The chain carries TRBV28 and TRBJ2-1; either TRBD1 or TRBD2 may supply D (7 bases each). Germline CDR1 is MDHEN and CDR2 is SYDVKM. Deletions cut 6 bases from V and 1 base from J, with 19 bases between. This CDR3 region has 17 residues. The CDR3 sequence: CASSNGQGGGSYNEQFF. CDR3 bases read: TGTGCCAGCAGCAACGGTCAGGGGGGAGGGTCCTACAATGAG.

Comments on this clone: One junction end does not reproduce the germline sequence, and a read error may be involved. The read comes to an end 3 residues before the CDR3 does, leaving the germline J gene to fill in the end. This chain links TRBV4-2 with TRBJ2-3; 8 bases agree with TRBD2. The CDR3 runs 15 residues. Germline lookup yields CDR1 LGHNA and CDR2 YNFKEQ. CDR3 bases read: TGCGCCAGCAGCCAAGAACGGGGGGGGGCAGATACG. Amino acids: CASSQERGGADT. The complete CDR3 protein is CASSQERGGADTQYF.

About this clone: The read terminates 3 residues before the CDR3 end, so the remaining end is supplied by the germline J gene. The V call is TRBV28, the J call TRBJ2-5, with 8 bases aligning to TRBD1. The length of the CDR3 is 16 residues. J gave up 4 bases and V 4 bases, and 11 bases lay outside the gene matches. Looked up from germline, CDR1 is MDHEN and CDR2 is SYDVKM. Incomplete CDR3 DNA: TGTGCCAGCAGTTCAGGGGGCAGGGCAGGGCGAGAGACC. This translates into CASSSGGRAGRET. The CDR3 in its entirety is CASSSGGRAGRETQYF.

Note on this clone: The read ends 3 residues shy of where the CDR3 ends; the end is completed using the germline J gene. The chain uses TRBV19 and TRBJ2-7, with TRBD2 as a possible D gene (7 bases). Per germline, CDR1 LNHDA and CDR2 SQIVND (reference sequence). V was clipped by 2 bases and J by 4 bases, with 15 bases between them. The CDR3 is 15 amino acids. The DNA read from the CDR3 is TGTGCCAGTAGTATAAAGGGGGGGATTCAATACGAG. Translating it yields CASSIKGGIQYE. The whole CDR3 is CASSIKGGIQYEQYF.

Note on this clone: The read ends 3 residues before the CDR3 terminus; that terminus is restored from the germline J gene. This chain joins TRBV6-2 or TRBV6-3 and TRBJ2-2; D is possibly TRBD1 (7 bases). Germline V gives CDR1 MNHEY, CDR2 SVGEGT. The CDR3 is 15 amino acids. The V end was cut by 3 bases, the J end by 3 bases, with 11 bases between. The CDR3 is CASSYAGTDTGELFF. The part of the CDR3 DNA that was read is TGTGCCAGCAGTTATGCGGGGACAGACACCGGGGAG.

About this clone itself: Read data end 3 residues before the CDR3 end; the end is taken from the germline J gene. The chain links TRBV5-1 to TRBJ2-3; 11 nucleotides agree with TRBD1. V dropped 0 bases and J dropped 3; count of bases not matched to a gene: 3. CDR1 SGHRS and CDR2 YFSETQ come from the germline V gene. The CDR3 contains 16 residues. CDR3 bases read: TGCGCCAGCAGCTTGGGGGACAGGGGGAATACAGATACG. Encoded protein: CASSLGDRGNTDT. The CDR3 reads in full as CASSLGDRGNTDTQYF.

For this clone: The read ends 3 residues shy of where the CDR3 ends; the end is completed using the germline J gene. This chain links TRBV29-1 with TRBJ2-3; the D gene is possibly TRBD1 (5 bases). CDR1 and CDR2 from the germline V gene are SQVTM and ANQGSEA. The CDR3 covers 13 residues. CDR3 amino acids: CSVGSRVQETQYF. Incomplete CDR3 DNA: TGCAGCGTTGGTAGCAGGGTTCAAGAGACG.

Points on this clone: The CDR3 end is not reached by the read, which stops 3 residues before it; the germline J gene fills it in. V gene TRBV20-1 combines with J gene TRBJ2-2; D is perhaps TRBD2 (6 bases). The CDR3 extends over 17 amino acids. Germline CDR1 and CDR2: DFQATT and SNEGSKA (reference sequence). V was cut by 5 bases and J by 4 bases, with 23 bases left in between. The chain's CDR3 is CSARNSERVSGTGELFF. The sequenced part of the CDR3 DNA is TGCAGTGCTCGGAATAGCGAGAGGGTTAGCGGCACCGGGGAG.

In regard to this clone: The read terminates 3 residues before the CDR3 end, so the remaining end is supplied by the germline J gene. The chain links TRBV12-3 or TRBV12-4 to TRBJ1-6; D call uncertain. V lost 2 bases and J 10 bases, leaving 12 bases between the germline ends. The CDR3 length is 14 residues. The CDR3 bases that were read are TGTGCCAGCAGTTTATTAGCCCAAAAATCACCC. Translated, it gives CASSLLAQKSP. The whole CDR3 reads CASSLLAQKSPLHF.

As concerns this clone: The read stops 3 residues short of the end of the CDR3; the missing end is completed from the germline J gene. The chain combines TRBV5-4 with TRBJ2-1; 11 bases align to TRBD2. J gave up 4 bases and V 3 bases, and 6 bases lay outside the gene matches. This CDR3 contains 16 residues. The germline V gene has CDR1 SGHNT and CDR2 YYREEE (reference sequence). Partial CDR3 DNA: TGTGCCAGCAGCTACAAGACTAGCGGGGTTTACAATGAG. This translates into CASSYKTSGVYNE. From start to end, the CDR3 is CASSYKTSGVYNEQFF.

Note on this clone: Read sequence stops 3 residues before the CDR3 end, and the germline J gene provides the missing end. V and J are TRBV20-1 and TRBJ2-1; 8 bases line up with TRBD1. With V trimmed by 6 bases and J by 4 bases, 14 bases remained unmatched. Germline CDR1 is DFQATT and CDR2 is SNEGSKA (reference sequence). This CDR3 is 16 amino acids long. The CDR3 DNA, read in part, is TGCAGTGCGGGGGGACAGGCCGGGGCCCTGTACAATGAG. Its translation: CSAGGQAGALYNE. The entire CDR3 protein reads CSAGGQAGALYNEQFF.